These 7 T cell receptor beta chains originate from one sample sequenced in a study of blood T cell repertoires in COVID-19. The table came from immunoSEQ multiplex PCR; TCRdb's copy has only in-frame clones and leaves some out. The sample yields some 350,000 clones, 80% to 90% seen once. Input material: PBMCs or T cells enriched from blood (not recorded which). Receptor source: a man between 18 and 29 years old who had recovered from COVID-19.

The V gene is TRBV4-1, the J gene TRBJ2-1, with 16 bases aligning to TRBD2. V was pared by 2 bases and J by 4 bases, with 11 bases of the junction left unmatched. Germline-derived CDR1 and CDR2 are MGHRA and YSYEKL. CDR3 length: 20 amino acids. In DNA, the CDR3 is TGCGCCAGCAGCCAACCCCCCGGGACTAGCGGGAGGGTGAGGTACAATGAGCAGTTCTTC. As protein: CASSQPPGTSGRVRYNEQFF.

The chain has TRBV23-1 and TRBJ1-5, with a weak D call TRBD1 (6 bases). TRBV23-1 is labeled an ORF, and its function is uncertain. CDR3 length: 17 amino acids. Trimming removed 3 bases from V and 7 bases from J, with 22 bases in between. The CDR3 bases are TGCGCCAGCAGTCACTTAGGGCAGGGGAATCTTCTGCAGCCCCAGCATTTT. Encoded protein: CASSHLGQGNLLQPQHF.

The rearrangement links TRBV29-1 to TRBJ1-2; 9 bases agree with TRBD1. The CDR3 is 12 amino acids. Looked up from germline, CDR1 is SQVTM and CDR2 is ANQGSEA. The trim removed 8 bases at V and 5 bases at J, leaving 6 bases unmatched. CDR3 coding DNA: TGCAGCTCTGGGGGACAGGGATATGGCTACACCTTC. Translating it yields CSSGGQGYGYTF.

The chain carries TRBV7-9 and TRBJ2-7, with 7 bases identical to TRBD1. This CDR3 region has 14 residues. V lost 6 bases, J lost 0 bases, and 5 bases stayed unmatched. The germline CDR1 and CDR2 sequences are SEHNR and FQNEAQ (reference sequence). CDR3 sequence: CASSRTGLSYEQYF. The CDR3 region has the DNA TGTGCCAGCAGTCGGACAGGACTCTCCTACGAGCAGTACTTC.

In DNA form, the CDR3 reads TGTGCCAGCAGCGTAGATAGCGGGGCCTACGAGCAGTACTTC. It codes for CASSVDSGAYEQYF. This rearrangement joins TRBV9 to TRBJ2-7; TRBD2 aligns across 8 bases. V shed 0 bases, J shed 2 bases, and the junction held 1 base outside the gene matches. CDR1 and CDR2 from the germline V gene are SGDLS and YYNGEE. The CDR3 is made up of 14 amino acids. The full variable domain, with the rest looked up from reference TRBV9 and TRBJ2-7, is DSGVTQTPKHLITATGQRVTLRCSPRSGDLSVYWYQQSLDQGLQFLIQYYNGEERAKGNILERFSAQQFPDLHSELNLSSLELGDSALYFCASSVDSGAYEQYFGPGTRLTVT.

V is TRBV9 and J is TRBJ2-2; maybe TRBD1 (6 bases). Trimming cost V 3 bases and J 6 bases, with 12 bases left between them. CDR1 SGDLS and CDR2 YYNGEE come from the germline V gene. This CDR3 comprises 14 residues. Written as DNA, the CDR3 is TGTGCCAGCAGCGAGGGGGTCCGGGCCGGGGAGCTGTTTTTT. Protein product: CASSEGVRAGELFF.

CDR3 region: CASTGQHQWENMGNEQFF. The CDR3 DNA reads as TGTGCCAGTACGGGACAACATCAATGGGAGAACATGGGGAATGAGCAGTTCTTC. The chain recombines TRBV19 with TRBJ2-1; perhaps TRBD1 as D (6 bases). The CDR3 spans 18 residues. Germline assignment: CDR1 LNHDA and CDR2 SQIVND (reference sequence). The V end was cut by 7 bases, the J end by 7 bases, with 29 bases between.